The TCR beta chain under discussion was sequenced for a study of OX40 agonist ivuxolimab in advanced cancers. Study summary: Cancers in dose escalation were hepatocellular, melanoma, renal cell and head and neck. Whole-study findings and limits: At doses 0.1 to 3.0 mg/kg, CD4+ and CD8+ clones expanded. Among expanded peripheral T cells, antigen specificity went undetermined.

Sequencing was performed with immunoSEQ multiplex PCR; in TCRdb, only in-frame clones are kept and a portion is missing. The table records about 50,000 clones, 85% to 90% of them present only once. This clone was found a few times. Its antigen is not identified. V lost 5 bases and J lost 9, with 14 bases in between. This CDR3 comprises 13 residues. In germline, CDR1 is SGHTA, CDR2 FQGNSA. This chain links TRBV7-2 with TRBJ2-1; D might be TRBD1 or TRBD2, each matching 5 bases. Sequenced here: CD4+ or CD8+ T cells sorted from blood, sampled in a trial of the OX40 agonist ivuxolimab. The receptor's source is an adult with an advanced solid tumor such as melanoma, head and neck, liver or kidney cancer. CDR3 sequence: CASSLTRDGEQFF. CDR3 coding DNA: TGTGCCAGCAGCCTCACCCGGGACGGTGAGCAGTTCTTC.